This TCR beta chain was sequenced for a study of blood T cell repertoires in COVID-19. Overall study context: COVID-19 samples, acute and convalescent, were from the United States, Italy and Spain.

In germline, CDR1 is MDHEN, CDR2 SYDVKM. This CDR3 is built from 14 residues. Trimming cost V 7 bases and J 3 bases; bases outside gene matches: 2. Those enrolled in Seattle joined during active infection and were followed longitudinally afterward. Per the original methods: From reference gene primer amplification, estimates of nucleated cell counts were derived. Only in-frame clones appear in the TCRdb table, and some are missing; sequencing was by immunoSEQ multiplex PCR. The DNA gave D and trimming, while V, J and clone size come from that table. The table lists roughly 310,000 clones, roughly 90% of them singletons.

The chain uses TRBV28 and TRBJ2-2, with TRBD1 identical over 10 bases. Material for sequencing was peripheral blood. This TCR derives from a woman aged 30 to 39 with COVID-19, enrolled during active disease. The CDR3 DNA is TGTGCCAGCACGACAGGGGGCTACACCGGGGAGCTGTTTTTT. This encodes CASTTGGYTGELFF.